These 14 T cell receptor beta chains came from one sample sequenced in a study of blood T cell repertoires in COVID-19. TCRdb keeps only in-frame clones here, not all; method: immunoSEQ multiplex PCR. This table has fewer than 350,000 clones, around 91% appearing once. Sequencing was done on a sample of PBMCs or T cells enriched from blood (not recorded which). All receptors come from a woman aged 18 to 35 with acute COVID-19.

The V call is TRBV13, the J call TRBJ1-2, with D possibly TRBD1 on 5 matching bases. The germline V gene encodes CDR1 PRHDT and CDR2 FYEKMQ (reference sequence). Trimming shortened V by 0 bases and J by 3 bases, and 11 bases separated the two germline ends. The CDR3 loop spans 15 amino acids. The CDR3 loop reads CASSLGQGNHYGYTF. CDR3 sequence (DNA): TGTGCCAGCAGCTTAGGGCAGGGTAACCACTATGGCTACACCTTC.

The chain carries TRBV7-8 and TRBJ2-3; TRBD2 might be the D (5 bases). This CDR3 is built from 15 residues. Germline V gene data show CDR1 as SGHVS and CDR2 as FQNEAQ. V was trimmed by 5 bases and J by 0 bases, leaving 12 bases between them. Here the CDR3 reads CASSTTGYSTDTQYF. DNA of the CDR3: TGTGCCAGCAGCACTACGGGGTATAGCACAGATACGCAGTATTTT.

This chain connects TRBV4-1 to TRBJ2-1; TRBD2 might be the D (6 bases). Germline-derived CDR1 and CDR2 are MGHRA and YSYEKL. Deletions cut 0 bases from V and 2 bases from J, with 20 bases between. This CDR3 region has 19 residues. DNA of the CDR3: TGCGCCAGCAGCCAAGATCCCACCGAGCGGGTCACGGCCTACAATGAGCAGTTCTTC. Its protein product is CASSQDPTERVTAYNEQFF.

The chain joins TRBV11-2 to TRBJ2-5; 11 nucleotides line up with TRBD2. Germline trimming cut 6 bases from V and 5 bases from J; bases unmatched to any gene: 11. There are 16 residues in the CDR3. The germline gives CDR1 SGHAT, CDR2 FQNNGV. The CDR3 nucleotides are TGTGCCAGCAGTCAAGGGGTGGCTAGCGGGAGGGAGACCCAGTACTTC. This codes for CASSQGVASGRETQYF.

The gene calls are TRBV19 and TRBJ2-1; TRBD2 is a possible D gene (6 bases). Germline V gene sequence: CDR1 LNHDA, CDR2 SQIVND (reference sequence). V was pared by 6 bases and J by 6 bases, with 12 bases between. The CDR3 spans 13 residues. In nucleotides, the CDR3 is TGTGCCAGTAGAGAACGGGACTTCAATGAGCAGTTCTTC. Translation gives CASRERDFNEQFF.

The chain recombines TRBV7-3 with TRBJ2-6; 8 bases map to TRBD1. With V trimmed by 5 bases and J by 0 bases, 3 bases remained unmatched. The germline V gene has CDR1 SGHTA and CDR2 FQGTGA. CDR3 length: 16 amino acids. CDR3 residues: CASSRTGNSGANVLTF. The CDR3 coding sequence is TGTGCCAGCAGCCGGACAGGGAACTCTGGGGCCAACGTCCTGACTTTC. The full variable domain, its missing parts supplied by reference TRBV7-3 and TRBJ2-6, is GAGVSQTPSNKVTEKGKYVELRCDPISGHTALYWYRQSLGQGPEFLIYFQGTGAADDSGLPNDRFFAVRPEGSVSTLKIQRTERGDSAVYLCASSRTGNSGANVLTFGAGSRLTVL.

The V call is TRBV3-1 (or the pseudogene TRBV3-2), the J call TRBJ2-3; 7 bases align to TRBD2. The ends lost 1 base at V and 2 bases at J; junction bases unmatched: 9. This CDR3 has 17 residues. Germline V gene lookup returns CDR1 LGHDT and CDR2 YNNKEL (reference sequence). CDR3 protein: CASSQVTGLTLTDTQYF. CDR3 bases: TGTGCCAGCAGCCAAGTAACGGGACTAACGCTCACAGATACGCAGTATTTT.

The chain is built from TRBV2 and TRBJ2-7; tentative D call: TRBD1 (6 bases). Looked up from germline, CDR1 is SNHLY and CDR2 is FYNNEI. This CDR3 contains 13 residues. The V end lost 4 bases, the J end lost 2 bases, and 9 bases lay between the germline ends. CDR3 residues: CASSVTGTYEQYF. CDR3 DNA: TGTGCCAGCAGTGTAACAGGGACCTACGAGCAGTACTTC.

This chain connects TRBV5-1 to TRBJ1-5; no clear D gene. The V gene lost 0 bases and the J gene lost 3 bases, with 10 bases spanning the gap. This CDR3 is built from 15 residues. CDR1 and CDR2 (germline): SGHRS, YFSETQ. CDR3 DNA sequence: TGCGCCAGCAGCTTGGACGGGAACCTCAATCAGCCCCAGCATTTT. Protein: CASSLDGNLNQPQHF.

The CDR3 bases are TGTGCCAGCAGTTCGGGACTAGCGGGAGGGACATACGAGCAGTACTTC. Its protein is CASSSGLAGGTYEQYF. The chain employs TRBV27 and TRBJ2-7, with 16 bases that match TRBD2. The V gene's germline CDR1 is MNHEY and CDR2 SMNVEV (reference sequence). Trimming cost V 4 bases and J 4 bases; bases outside gene matches: 4. CDR3 length: 16 residues.

The CDR3 DNA follows: TGTGCCAGCAGCTTAGGGAAAGACAGGGTCGTTGCTGGAAACACCATATATTTT. It yields the protein CASSLGKDRVVAGNTIYF. V gene TRBV7-2 combines with J gene TRBJ1-3; 7 bases align to TRBD1. The junction had 11 bases not matched to a gene; V was cut back by 1 base and J by 2 bases. The length of the CDR3 is 18 residues. The V gene's germline CDR1 is SGHTA and CDR2 FQGNSA.

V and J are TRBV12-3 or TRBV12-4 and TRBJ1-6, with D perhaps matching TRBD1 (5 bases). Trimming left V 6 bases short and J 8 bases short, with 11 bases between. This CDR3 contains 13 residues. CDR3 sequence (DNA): TGTGCCAGCAGGGGGGGATATGATTCACCCCTCCACTTT. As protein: CASRGGYDSPLHF.

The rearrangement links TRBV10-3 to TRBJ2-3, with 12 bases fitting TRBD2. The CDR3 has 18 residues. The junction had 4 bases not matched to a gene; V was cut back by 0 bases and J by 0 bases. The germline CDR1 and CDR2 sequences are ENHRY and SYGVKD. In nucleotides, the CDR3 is TGTGCCATCAGTGAGTCACAGGGGACTAGCGGGAGCACAGATACGCAGTATTTT. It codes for CAISESQGTSGSTDTQYF.

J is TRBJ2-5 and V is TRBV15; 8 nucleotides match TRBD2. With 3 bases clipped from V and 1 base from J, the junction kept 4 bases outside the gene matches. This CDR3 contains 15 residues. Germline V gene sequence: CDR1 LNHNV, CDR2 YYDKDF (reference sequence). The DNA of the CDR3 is TGTGCCACCAGCAGTTTTGGACTAGCCCAAGAGACCCAGTACTTC. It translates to CATSSFGLAQETQYF.